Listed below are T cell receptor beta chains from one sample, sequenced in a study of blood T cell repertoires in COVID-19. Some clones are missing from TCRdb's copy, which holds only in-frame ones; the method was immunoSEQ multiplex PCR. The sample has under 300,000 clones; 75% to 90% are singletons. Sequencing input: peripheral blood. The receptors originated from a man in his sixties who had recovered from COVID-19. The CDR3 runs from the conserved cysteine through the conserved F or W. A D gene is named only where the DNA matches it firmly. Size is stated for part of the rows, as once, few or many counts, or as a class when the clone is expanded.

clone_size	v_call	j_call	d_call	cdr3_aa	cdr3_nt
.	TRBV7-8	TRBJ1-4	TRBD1	CASSVTQGARKLFF	TGTGCCAGCAGCGTCACACAGGGGGCTCGAAAACTGTTTTTT
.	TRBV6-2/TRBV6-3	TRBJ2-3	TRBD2	CASSRTSGSADTQYF	TGTGCCAGCAGCCGGACTAGCGGGAGTGCAGATACGCAGTATTTT
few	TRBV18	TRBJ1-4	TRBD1	CASSPPSTGGYEKLFF	TGTGCCAGCTCACCTCCTTCGACAGGGGGTTACGAAAAACTGTTTTTT
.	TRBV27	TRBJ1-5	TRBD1	CASRRGQGFNQPQHF	TGTGCCAGCAGGAGGGGACAGGGATTCAATCAGCCCCAGCATTTT
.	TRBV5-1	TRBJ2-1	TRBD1	CASSRDRGEQFF	TGCGCCAGCAGCCGGGACAGGGGGGAGCAGTTCTTC
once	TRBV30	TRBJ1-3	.	CAWSPWTEGNTIYF	TGTGCCTGGAGTCCATGGACAGAAGGAAACACCATATATTTT
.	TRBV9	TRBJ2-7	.	CASSVTTGPSYEQYF	TGTGCCAGCAGCGTAACCACAGGACCCTCCTACGAGCAGTACTTC
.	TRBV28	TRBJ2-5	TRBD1	CATGTAEWGTQYF	TGTGCCACCGGGACAGCCGAGTGGGGGACCCAGTACTTC
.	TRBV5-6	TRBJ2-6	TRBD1	CASSWTGLGANVLTF	TGTGCCAGCAGCTGGACAGGGCTGGGGGCCAACGTCCTGACTTTC
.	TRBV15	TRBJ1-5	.	CATSRQGSNQPQHF	TGTGCCACCAGCAGACAGGGATCCAATCAGCCCCAGCATTTT
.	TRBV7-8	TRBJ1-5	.	CASSEAGTTVSNQPQHF	TGTGCCAGCAGCGAAGCCGGGACAACGGTTAGCAATCAGCCCCAGCATTTT
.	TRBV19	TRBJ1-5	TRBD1	CASSADRRNQPQHF	TGTGCCAGTAGTGCGGACAGGCGCAATCAGCCCCAGCATTTT
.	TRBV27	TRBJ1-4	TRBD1	CASSSTGGLREKLFF	TGTGCCAGCAGTAGTACAGGGGGTTTACGAGAAAAACTGTTTTTT
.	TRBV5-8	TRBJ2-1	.	CASRQALNEQFF	TGTGCCAGCAGGCAGGCTCTTAATGAGCAGTTCTTC
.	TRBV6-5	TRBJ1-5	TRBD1	CASRDRIYQPQHF	TGTGCCAGCCGGGACAGGATCTATCAGCCCCAGCATTTT
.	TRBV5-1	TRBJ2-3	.	CASSLAGSTDTQYF	TGCGCCAGCAGCTTGGCAGGGTCAACAGATACGCAGTATTTT
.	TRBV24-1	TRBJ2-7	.	CATSVSGQGTYEQYF	TGTGCCACCAGTGTTAGCGGCCAGGGTACCTACGAGCAGTACTTC
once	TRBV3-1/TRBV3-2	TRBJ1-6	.	CASSQPGQINSPLHF	TGTGCCAGCAGCCAACCAGGACAGATCAATTCACCCCTCCACTTT
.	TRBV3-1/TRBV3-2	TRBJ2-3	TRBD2	CASSQGLAGGLWSSDTQYF	TGTGCCAGCAGCCAGGGACTAGCGGGGGGGCTCTGGTCATCGGATACGCAGTATTTT
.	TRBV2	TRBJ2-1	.	CASSLVRNAEQFF	TGTGCCAGCAGTCTCGTGCGAAACGCTGAGCAGTTCTTC
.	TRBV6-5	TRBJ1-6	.	CATTTDSRSNSPLHF	TGTGCCACAACTACCGACAGTAGGAGTAATTCACCCCTCCACTTT
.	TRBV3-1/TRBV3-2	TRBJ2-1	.	CASSPGWEQFF	TGTGCCAGCAGCCCCGGGTGGGAGCAGTTCTTC
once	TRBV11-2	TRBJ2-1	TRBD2	CASSLSGRENNEQFF	TGTGCCAGCAGCCTTAGCGGGAGGGAAAACAATGAGCAGTTCTTC
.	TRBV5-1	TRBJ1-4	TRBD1	CASKGAGRLEKLFF	TGCGCCAGCAAGGGGGCAGGAAGACTTGAAAAACTGTTTTTT
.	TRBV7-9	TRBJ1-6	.	CASSPGVESPLHF	TGTGCCAGCAGCCCAGGGGTTGAGTCACCCCTCCACTTT
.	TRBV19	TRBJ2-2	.	CASSAPGERAGELFF	TGTGCCAGTAGCGCACCGGGAGAAAGGGCCGGGGAGCTGTTTTTT
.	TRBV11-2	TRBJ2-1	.	CASSFAGKYNEQFF	TGTGCCAGCAGCTTTGCAGGAAAGTACAATGAGCAGTTCTTC
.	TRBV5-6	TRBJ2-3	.	CASRRFTESTDTQYF	TGTGCCAGCAGACGGTTCACTGAAAGCACAGATACGCAGTATTTT
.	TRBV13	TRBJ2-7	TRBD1	CASSSGQSSYEQYF	TGTGCCAGCAGCTCGGGACAGAGCTCCTACGAGCAGTACTTC
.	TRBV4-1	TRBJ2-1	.	CASSFRESSYNEQFF	TGCGCCAGCAGCTTTCGCGAGAGCTCCTACAATGAGCAGTTCTTC
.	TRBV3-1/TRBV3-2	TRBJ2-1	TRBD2	CASRNLAGVSYNEQFF	TGTGCCAGCAGAAATTTAGCGGGTGTTTCCTACAATGAGCAGTTCTTC
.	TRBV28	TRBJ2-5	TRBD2	CASTLAGVAETQYF	TGTGCCAGCACTTTGGCGGGGGTTGCGGAGACCCAGTACTTC
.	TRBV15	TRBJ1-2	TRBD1	CATSREGTGSYGYTF	TGTGCCACCAGCAGAGAGGGGACAGGGTCCTATGGCTACACCTTC
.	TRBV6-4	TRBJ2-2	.	CASSDVGTPIAGELFF	TGTGCCAGCAGTGATGTTGGGACTCCTATCGCCGGGGAGCTGTTTTTT
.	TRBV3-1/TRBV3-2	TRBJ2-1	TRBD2	CASSPELAGDEQFF	TGTGCCAGCAGCCCGGAACTAGCGGGAGACGAGCAGTTCTTC
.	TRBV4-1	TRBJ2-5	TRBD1	CASSQHTGGGETQYF	TGCGCCAGCAGCCAGCACACAGGGGGCGGGGAGACCCAGTACTTC
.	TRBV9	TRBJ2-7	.	CASSVAELLGEQYF	TGTGCCAGCAGCGTGGCTGAACTCCTAGGCGAGCAGTACTTC
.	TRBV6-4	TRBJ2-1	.	CASSDSPSSSSYNEQFF	TGTGCCAGCAGTGACTCTCCGAGTTCGAGCTCCTACAATGAGCAGTTCTTC
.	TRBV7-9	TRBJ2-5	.	CASSLAGSLVETQYF	TGTGCCAGCAGCTTAGCCGGCAGTCTAGTGGAGACCCAGTACTTC
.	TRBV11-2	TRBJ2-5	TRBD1	CASSERDREAGLQETQYF	TGTGCCAGCAGCGAAAGGGACAGGGAAGCGGGCCTCCAAGAGACCCAGTACTTC
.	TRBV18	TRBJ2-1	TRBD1	CASSPDRTGAYNEQFF	TGTGCCAGCTCACCCGACCGGACAGGAGCTTATAATGAGCAGTTCTTC
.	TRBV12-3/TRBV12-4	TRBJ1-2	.	CASSLWQDYGYTF	TGTGCCAGCAGTTTATGGCAGGACTATGGCTACACCTTC
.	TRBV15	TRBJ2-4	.	CATSRDGQSQDIQYF	TGTGCCACCAGCAGAGACGGACAGTCCCAAGACATTCAGTACTTC
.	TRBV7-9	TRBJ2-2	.	CASSQGTDTGELFF	TGTGCCAGCAGCCAGGGGACGGACACCGGGGAGCTGTTTTTT
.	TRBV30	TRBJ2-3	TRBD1	CAWSPDRVGTDTQYF	TGTGCCTGGAGTCCTGACAGGGTGGGCACAGATACGCAGTATTTT
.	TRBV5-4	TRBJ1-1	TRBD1	CASSTPTGGYTEAFF	TGTGCCAGCAGCACACCTACAGGGGGGTATACTGAAGCTTTCTTT
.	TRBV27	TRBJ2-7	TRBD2	CASSPVTSGLTGAYEQYF	TGTGCCAGCAGTCCTGTGACTAGCGGATTAACTGGAGCCTACGAGCAGTACTTC
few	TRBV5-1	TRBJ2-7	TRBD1	CASSLDGTGIDEQYF	TGCGCCAGCAGCTTGGATGGGACAGGGATAGACGAGCAGTACTTC
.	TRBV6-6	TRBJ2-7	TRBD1	CASSYIGTAYEQYF	TGTGCCAGCAGTTACATCGGGACAGCATACGAGCAGTACTTC
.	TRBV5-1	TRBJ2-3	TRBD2	CASTRLGGMTDTQYF	TGCGCCAGCACCCGCCTCGGGGGGATGACAGATACGCAGTATTTT
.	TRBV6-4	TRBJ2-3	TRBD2	CASSVTSGSTDTQYF	TGTGCCAGCAGTGTGACTAGCGGGAGTACAGATACGCAGTATTTT